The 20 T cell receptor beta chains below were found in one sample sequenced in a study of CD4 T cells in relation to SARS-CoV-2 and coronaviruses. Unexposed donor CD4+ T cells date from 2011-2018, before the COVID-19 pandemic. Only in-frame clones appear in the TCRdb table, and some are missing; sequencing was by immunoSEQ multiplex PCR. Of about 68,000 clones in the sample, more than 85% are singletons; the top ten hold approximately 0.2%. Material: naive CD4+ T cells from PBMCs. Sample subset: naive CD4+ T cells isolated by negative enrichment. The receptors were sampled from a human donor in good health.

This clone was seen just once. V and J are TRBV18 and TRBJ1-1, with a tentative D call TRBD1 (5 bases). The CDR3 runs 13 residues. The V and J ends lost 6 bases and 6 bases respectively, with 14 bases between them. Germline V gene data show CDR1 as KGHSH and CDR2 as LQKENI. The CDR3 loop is CASSPGGGAEAFF. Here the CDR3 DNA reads TGTGCCAGCTCCCCTGGGGGTGGCGCTGAAGCTTTCTTT.

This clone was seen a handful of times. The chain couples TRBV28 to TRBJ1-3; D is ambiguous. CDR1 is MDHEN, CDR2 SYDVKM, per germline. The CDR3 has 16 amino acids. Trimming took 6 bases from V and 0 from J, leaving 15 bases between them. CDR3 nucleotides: TGTGCCAGCAGCTCCCCGGGCGTCAACTCTGGAAACACCATATATTTT. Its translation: CASSSPGVNSGNTIYF.

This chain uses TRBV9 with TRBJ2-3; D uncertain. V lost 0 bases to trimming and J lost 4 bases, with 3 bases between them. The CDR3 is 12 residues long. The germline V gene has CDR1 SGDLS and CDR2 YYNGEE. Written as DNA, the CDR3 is TGTGCCAGCAGCGTAGAGGCAGATACGCAGTATTTT. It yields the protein CASSVEADTQYF.

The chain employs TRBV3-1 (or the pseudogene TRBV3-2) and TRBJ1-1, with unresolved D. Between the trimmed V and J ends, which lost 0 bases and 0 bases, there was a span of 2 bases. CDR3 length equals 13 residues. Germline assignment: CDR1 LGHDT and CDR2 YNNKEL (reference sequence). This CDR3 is CASSQDMNTEAFF. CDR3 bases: TGTGCCAGCAGCCAAGATATGAACACTGAAGCTTTCTTT.

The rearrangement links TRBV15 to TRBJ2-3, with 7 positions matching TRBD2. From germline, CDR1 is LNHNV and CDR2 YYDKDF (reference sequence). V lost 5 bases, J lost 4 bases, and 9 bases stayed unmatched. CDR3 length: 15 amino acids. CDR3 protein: CATSLYGGGPDTQYF. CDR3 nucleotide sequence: TGTGCCACCAGCCTCTATGGCGGGGGTCCAGATACGCAGTATTTT.

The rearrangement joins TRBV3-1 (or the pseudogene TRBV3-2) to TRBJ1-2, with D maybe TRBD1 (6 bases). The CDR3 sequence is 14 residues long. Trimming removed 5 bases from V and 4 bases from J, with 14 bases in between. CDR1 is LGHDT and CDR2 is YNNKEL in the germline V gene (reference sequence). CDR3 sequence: CASSTRGSGYGYTF. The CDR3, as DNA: TGTGCCAGCAGCACCAGGGGTTCTGGCTATGGCTACACCTTC.

The CDR3 DNA reads TGTGCCACCAGCAGAGGCATTGACAACTATGGCTACACCTTC. It is translated as CATSRGIDNYGYTF. The chain is built from TRBV15 and TRBJ1-2, with D unclear. The ends were cut back, 1 base at V and 2 bases at J, with 8 bases in the middle. The germline V gene encodes CDR1 LNHNV and CDR2 YYDKDF (reference sequence). The CDR3 spans 14 residues.

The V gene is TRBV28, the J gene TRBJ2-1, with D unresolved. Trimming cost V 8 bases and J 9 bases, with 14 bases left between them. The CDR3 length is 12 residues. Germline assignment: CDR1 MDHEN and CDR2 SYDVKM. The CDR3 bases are TGTGCCAGCGGCACTTCGGGCGTTGAGCAGTTCTTC. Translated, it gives CASGTSGVEQFF.

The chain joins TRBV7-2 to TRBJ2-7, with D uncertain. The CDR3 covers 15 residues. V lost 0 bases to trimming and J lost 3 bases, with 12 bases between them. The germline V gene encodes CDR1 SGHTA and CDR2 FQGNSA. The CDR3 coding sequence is TGTGCCAGCAGCTTAGCGGGTAACGGATACTACGAGCAGTACTTC. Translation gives CASSLAGNGYYEQYF. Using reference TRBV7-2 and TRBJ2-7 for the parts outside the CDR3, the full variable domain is GAGVSQSPSNKVTEKGKDVELRCDPISGHTALYWYRQSLGQGLEFLIYFQGNSAPDKSGLPSDRFSAERTGGSVSTLTIQRTQQEDSAVYLCASSLAGNGYYEQYFGPGTRLTVT.

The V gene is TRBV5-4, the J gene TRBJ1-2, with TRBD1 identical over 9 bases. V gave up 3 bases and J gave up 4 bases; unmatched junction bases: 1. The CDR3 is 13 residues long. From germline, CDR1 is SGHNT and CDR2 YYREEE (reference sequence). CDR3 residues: CASSSQGAYGYTF. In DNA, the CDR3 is TGTGCCAGCAGCTCACAGGGGGCCTATGGCTACACCTTC.

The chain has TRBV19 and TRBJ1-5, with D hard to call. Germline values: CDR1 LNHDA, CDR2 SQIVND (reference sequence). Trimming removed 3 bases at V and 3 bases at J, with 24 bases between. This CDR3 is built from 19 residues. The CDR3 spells CASSIFVDPRRGFNQPQHF. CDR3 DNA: TGTGCCAGTAGTATCTTCGTGGACCCCCGGCGGGGTTTCAATCAGCCCCAGCATTTT.

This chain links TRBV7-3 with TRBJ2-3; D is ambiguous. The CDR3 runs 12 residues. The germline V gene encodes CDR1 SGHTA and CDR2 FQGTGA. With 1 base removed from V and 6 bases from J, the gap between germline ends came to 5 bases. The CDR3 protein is CASSLMLDTQYF. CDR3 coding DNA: TGTGCCAGCAGCTTAATGTTGGATACGCAGTATTTT. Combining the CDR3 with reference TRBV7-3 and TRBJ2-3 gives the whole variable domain GAGVSQTPSNKVTEKGKYVELRCDPISGHTALYWYRQSLGQGPEFLIYFQGTGAADDSGLPNDRFFAVRPEGSVSTLKIQRTERGDSAVYLCASSLMLDTQYFGPGTRLTVL.

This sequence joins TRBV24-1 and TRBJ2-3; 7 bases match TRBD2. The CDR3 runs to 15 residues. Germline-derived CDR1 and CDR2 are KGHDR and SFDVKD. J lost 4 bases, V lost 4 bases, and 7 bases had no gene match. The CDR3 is CATSDRRLAADTQYF. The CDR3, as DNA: TGTGCCACCAGTGACCGCCGACTAGCAGCAGATACGCAGTATTTT.

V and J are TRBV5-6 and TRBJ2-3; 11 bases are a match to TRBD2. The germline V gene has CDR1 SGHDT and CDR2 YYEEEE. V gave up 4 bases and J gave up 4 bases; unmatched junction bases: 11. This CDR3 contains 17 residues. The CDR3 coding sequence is TGTGCCAGCAGCCGATTGACTAGCGGGAATATGGCAGATACGCAGTATTTT. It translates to CASSRLTSGNMADTQYF.

In nucleotides, the CDR3 is TGTGCTAGTGCTCTGAGCGGACCGGACTACGAGCAGTACTTC. As protein: CASALSGPDYEQYF. V and J are TRBV12-5 and TRBJ2-7, with D perhaps matching TRBD2 (5 bases). Germline V gene lookup returns CDR1 LGHNT and CDR2 FRNRAP. Trimming shortened V by 7 bases and J by 3 bases, and 16 bases separated the two germline ends. The CDR3 loop spans 14 amino acids.

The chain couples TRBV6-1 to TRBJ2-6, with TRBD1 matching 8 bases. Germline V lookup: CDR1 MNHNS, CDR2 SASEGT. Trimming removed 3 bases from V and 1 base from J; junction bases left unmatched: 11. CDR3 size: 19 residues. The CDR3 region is CASSEETGQVSSGANVLTF. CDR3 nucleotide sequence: TGTGCCAGCAGTGAGGAGACGGGACAGGTGTCTTCTGGGGCCAACGTCCTGACTTTC.

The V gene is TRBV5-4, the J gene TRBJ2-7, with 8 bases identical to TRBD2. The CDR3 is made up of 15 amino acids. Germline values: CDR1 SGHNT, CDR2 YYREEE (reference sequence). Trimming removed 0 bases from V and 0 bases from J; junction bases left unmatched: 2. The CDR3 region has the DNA TGTGCCAGCAGCTTGGGCAGCGGGAGCTCCTACGAGCAGTACTTC. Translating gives CASSLGSGSSYEQYF. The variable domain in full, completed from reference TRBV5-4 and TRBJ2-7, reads ETGVTQSPTHLIKTRGQQVTLRCSSQSGHNTVSWYQQALGQGPQFIFQYYREEENGRGNFPPRFSGLQFPNYSSELNVNALELDDSALYLCASSLGSGSSYEQYFGPGTRLTVT.

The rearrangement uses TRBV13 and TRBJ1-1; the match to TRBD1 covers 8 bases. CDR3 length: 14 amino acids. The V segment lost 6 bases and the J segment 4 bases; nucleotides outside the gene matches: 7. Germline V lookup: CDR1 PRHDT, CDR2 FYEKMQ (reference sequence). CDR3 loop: CASSLDRVSTEAFF. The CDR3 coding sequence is TGTGCCAGCAGTTTGGACAGGGTGAGCACTGAAGCTTTCTTT.

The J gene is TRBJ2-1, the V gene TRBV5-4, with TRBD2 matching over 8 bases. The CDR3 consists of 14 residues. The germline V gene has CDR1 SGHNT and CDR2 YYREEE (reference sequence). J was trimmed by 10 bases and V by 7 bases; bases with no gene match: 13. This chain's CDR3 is CASRSPGGPGEQFF. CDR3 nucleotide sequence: TGTGCCAGCCGAAGCCCGGGAGGGCCCGGGGAGCAGTTCTTC.

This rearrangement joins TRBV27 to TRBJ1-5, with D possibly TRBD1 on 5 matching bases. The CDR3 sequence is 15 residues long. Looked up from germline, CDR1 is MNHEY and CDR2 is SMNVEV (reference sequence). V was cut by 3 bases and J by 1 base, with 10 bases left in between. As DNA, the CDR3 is TGTGCCAGCAGTTTCTCAGGGAGAAGCAATCAGCCCCAGCATTTT. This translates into CASSFSGRSNQPQHF.